The sequence of this TCR beta chain was determined in a study of T cells in Graves' hyperthyroidism and ophthalmopathy. Study-wide findings and caveats: The model made its ophthalmopathy prediction, and onset followed a median approximately six months later. A model of 13 V-J pairs discriminated ophthalmopathy from stable hyperthyroidism.

CDR1 is SQVTM and CDR2 is ANQGSEA in the germline V gene. The CDR3 has 14 residues. V lost 7 bases and J lost 5; bases outside the gene matches: 9. TCR beta CDR3 region amplification was performed from RNA transcripts. First-round RT-PCR of the TCR CDR3 relied on the HTBI primer set. Each CDR3 protein is one row after TCRdb ran MiXCR on the multiplex PCR reads. Here the sample spans about 600,000 distinct CDR3 sequences, 14% being singletons. Uncontrolled infection, other autoimmune disease, pregnancy and lactation each barred patients from inclusion. Diagnoses rested on clinical symptoms, serum thyroxine and TRAb, thyroid ultrasound and orbital computed tomography. Regarding this clonotype: What it recognizes is unknown.

The rearrangement joins TRBV29-1 to TRBJ2-2, with 8 bases matching TRBD2. The clonotype comes from a woman younger than 30 with Graves' ophthalmopathy. Sample: blood. CDR3 residues: CSANSGGLTGELFF. The CDR3 nucleotides are TGCAGCGCTAACTCGGGGGGGTTAACCGGGGAGCTGTTTTTT.